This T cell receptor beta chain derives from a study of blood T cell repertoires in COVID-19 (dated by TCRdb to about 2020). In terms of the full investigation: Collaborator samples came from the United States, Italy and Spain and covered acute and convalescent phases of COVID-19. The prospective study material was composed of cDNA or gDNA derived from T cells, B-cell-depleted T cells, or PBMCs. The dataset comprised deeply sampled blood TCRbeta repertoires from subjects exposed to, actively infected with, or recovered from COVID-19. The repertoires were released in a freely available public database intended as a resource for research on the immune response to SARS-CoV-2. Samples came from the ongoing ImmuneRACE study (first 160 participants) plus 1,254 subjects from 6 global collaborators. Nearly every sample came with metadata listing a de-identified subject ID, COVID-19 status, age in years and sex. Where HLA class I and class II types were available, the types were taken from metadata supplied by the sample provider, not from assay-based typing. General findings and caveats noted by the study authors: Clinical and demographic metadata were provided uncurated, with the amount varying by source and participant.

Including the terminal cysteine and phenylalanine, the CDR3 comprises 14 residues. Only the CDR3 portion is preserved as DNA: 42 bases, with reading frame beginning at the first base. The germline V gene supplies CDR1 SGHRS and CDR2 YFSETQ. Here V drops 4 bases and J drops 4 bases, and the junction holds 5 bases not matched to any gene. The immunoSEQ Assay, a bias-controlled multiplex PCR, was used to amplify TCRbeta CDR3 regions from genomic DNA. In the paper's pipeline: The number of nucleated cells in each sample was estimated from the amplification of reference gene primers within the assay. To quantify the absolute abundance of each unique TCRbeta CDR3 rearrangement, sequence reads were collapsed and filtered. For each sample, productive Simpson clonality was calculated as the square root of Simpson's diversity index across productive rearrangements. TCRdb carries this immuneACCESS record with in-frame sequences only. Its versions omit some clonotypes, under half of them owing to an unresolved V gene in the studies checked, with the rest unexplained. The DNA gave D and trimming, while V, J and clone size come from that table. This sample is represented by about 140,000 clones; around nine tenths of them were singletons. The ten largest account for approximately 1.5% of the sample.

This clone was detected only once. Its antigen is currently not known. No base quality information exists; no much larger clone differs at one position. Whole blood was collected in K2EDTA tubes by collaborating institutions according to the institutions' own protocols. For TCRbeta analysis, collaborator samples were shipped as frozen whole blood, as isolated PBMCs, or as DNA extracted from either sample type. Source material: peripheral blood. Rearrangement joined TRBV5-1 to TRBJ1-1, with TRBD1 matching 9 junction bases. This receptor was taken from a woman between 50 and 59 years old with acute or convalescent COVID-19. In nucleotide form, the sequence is TGCGCCAGCAGCCCCCAGGACAGGGGCACTGAAGCTTTCTTT. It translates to CASSPQDRGTEAFF.